The 26 T cell receptor beta chains given below trace back to one sample, sequenced in a study of shared clonotypes between healthy human individuals. TCRdb keeps only in-frame clones here, not all; method: immunoSEQ multiplex PCR. The sample has some 1.5 million clones, approximately 98% seen once. Sequencing used naive CD4+ T cells sorted from blood. Subset noted: CD45RA+ positively selected. The receptor source for this set is a man aged 25-40 years in good health.

V usage is TRBV11-2 and J usage is TRBJ2-1; TRBD2 matches at 10 bases. The germline gives CDR1 SGHAT, CDR2 FQNNGV. V lost 5 bases to trimming and J lost 7 bases; unmatched junction nucleotides: 5. The CDR3 totals 14 residues. DNA for the CDR3: TGTGCCAGCAGCGCCGGGACTAGCGATAATGAGCAGTTCTTC. It is translated as CASSAGTSDNEQFF.

In its sample, this clone was seen once. V is TRBV29-1 and J is TRBJ2-2; 9 positions match TRBD1. Germline lookup yields CDR1 SQVTM and CDR2 ANQGSEA. The CDR3 totals 14 residues. V lost 5 bases to trimming and J lost 4 bases; unmatched junction nucleotides: 5. The CDR3: CSVSGQGITGELFF. Here the CDR3 DNA reads TGCAGCGTTTCGGGACAGGGCATCACCGGGGAGCTGTTTTTT.

This clone was recorded once. The gene calls are TRBV6-5 and TRBJ2-2, with D hard to call. This CDR3 comprises 16 residues. Germline V CDR1 and CDR2: MNHEY, SVGAGI. V was pared by 1 base and J by 2 bases, with 11 bases between. The CDR3 loop reads CASSYWTNLNTGELFF. DNA for the CDR3: TGTGCCAGCAGTTACTGGACGAACCTTAACACCGGGGAGCTGTTTTTT.

V gene TRBV5-4 combines with J gene TRBJ1-4; unclear D gene. This CDR3 region has 12 residues. Germline values: CDR1 SGHNT, CDR2 YYREEE (reference sequence). Trimming removed 0 bases at V and 4 bases at J, with 1 base between. CDR3 sequence (DNA): TGTGCCAGCAGCTTGGTTAATGAAAAACTGTTTTTT. Its protein is CASSLVNEKLFF.

The chain couples TRBV27 to TRBJ1-1; 10 positions agree with TRBD1. This CDR3 comprises 15 residues. After removal of 7 bases from V and 1 base from J, the junction contained 6 bases not matched to a gene. Looked up from germline, CDR1 is MNHEY and CDR2 is SMNVEV (reference sequence). In DNA, the CDR3 is TGTGCCAGCAACCCGGGACAGGGGAAGAACACTGAAGCTTTCTTT. It encodes CASNPGQGKNTEAFF.

V is TRBV29-1 and J is TRBJ1-4; no definite D call. The CDR3 sequence is 13 residues long. The V gene's germline CDR1 is SQVTM and CDR2 ANQGSEA. V was pared by 5 bases and J by 5 bases, with 12 bases between. This CDR3 reads CSVRPGSNEKLFF. CDR3 coding DNA: TGCAGCGTTCGCCCGGGGTCGAATGAAAAACTGTTTTTT.

The chain carries TRBV28 and TRBJ1-5, with D hard to call. Trimming removed 0 bases at V and 2 bases at J, with 8 bases between. The CDR3 totals 15 residues. Germline CDR1 and CDR2: MDHEN and SYDVKM. CDR3 bases: TGTGCCAGCAGTTTATGGGATCCGGGCAATCAGCCCCAGCATTTT. As protein: CASSLWDPGNQPQHF. Filled out from reference TRBV28 and TRBJ1-5, the complete variable domain reads DVKVTQSSRYLVKRTGEKVFLECVQDMDHENMFWYRQDPGLGLRLIYFSYDVKMKEKGDIPEGYSVSREKKERFSLILESASTNQTSMYLCASSLWDPGNQPQHFGDGTRLSIL.

The chain employs TRBV5-1 and TRBJ2-7; no firm D call. V was clipped by 2 bases and J by 11 bases, with 20 bases between them. Germline CDR1 is SGHRS and CDR2 is YFSETQ. There are 14 residues in the CDR3. CDR3 in DNA: TGCGCCAGCAGCTTTAGCCCCACAGACTGGAGAGAGTACTTC. Protein sequence: CASSFSPTDWREYF.

This rearrangement joins TRBV5-1 to TRBJ1-3; D might be TRBD1 (5 bases). V was trimmed by 4 bases and J by 2 bases, leaving 13 bases between them. Germline V gives CDR1 SGHRS, CDR2 YFSETQ. This CDR3 is 15 amino acids long. CDR3 bases: TGCGCCAGCAGCCGGGGGGAGGGCCCTGGAAACACCATATATTTT. Amino acid sequence: CASSRGEGPGNTIYF.

Written as DNA, the CDR3 is TGTGCCAGCAGCCAACCTCTTGGGTATGTCTCCGAGCAGTACTTC. Protein sequence: CASSQPLGYVSEQYF. The chain recombines TRBV14 with TRBJ2-7; D not resolved. There are 15 residues in the CDR3. V dropped 2 bases and J dropped 6 bases, with 17 bases sitting between them. Germline V gene data show CDR1 as SGHDN and CDR2 as FVKESK.

The V gene is TRBV4-2, the J gene TRBJ2-2; D possibly uses TRBD1 or TRBD2 (5 bases each). The ends were cut back, 1 base at V and 5 bases at J, with 8 bases in the middle. Germline V gene data show CDR1 as LGHNA and CDR2 as YNFKEQ. This CDR3 is 14 amino acids long. CDR3: CASSQGDGTGELFF. CDR3 in DNA: TGTGCCAGCAGCCAAGGGGACGGGACCGGGGAGCTGTTTTTT.

This clone was observed a few times. The chain uses TRBV4-1 and TRBJ2-2, with 7 bases fitting TRBD1. The CDR3 length is 15 residues. Germline V lookup: CDR1 MGHRA, CDR2 YSYEKL. V lost 4 bases, J lost 5 bases, and 7 bases stayed unmatched. As DNA, the CDR3 is TGCGCCAGCAGCCTCCGGGACAGCTTAACCGGGGAGCTGTTTTTT. Amino acids: CASSLRDSLTGELFF.

The rearrangement joins TRBV7-2 to TRBJ2-2; 13 bases are shared with TRBD2. CDR1 and CDR2 (germline): SGHTA, FQGNSA. V shed 4 bases, J shed 6 bases, and the junction held 8 bases outside the gene matches. The CDR3 spans 17 residues. CDR3 bases: TGTGCCAGCAGCTCCGCTCGGACTAGCGGGAGTCCCGGGGAGCTGTTTTTT. Translation: CASSSARTSGSPGELFF.

This clone was observed once. The chain links TRBV19 to TRBJ2-7; possibly TRBD2 for D (5 bases). Germline CDR1 and CDR2: LNHDA and SQIVND (reference sequence). The CDR3 runs to 14 residues. Between the trimmed V and J ends, which lost 1 base and 7 bases, there was a span of 14 bases. The CDR3 sequence: CASSIGLGVGEQYF. The CDR3 DNA reads as TGTGCCAGTAGTATAGGACTGGGAGTTGGGGAGCAGTACTTC.

The rearrangement uses TRBV6-5 and TRBJ1-3, with D perhaps TRBD1 (5 bases). The CDR3 sequence is 16 residues long. The V and J ends lost 0 bases and 0 bases respectively, with 9 bases between them. CDR1 is MNHEY, CDR2 SVGAGI, per germline. This CDR3 is CASSYSGLSSGNTIYF. As DNA, the CDR3 is TGTGCCAGCAGTTACTCGGGACTGAGCTCTGGAAACACCATATATTTT.

This chain connects TRBV13 to TRBJ2-2; TRBD2 is a possible D gene (5 bases). Per germline, CDR1 PRHDT and CDR2 FYEKMQ (reference sequence). Between the trimmed V and J ends, which lost 3 bases and 0 bases, there was a span of 14 bases. The CDR3 has 17 amino acids. The CDR3 nucleotides read TGTGCCAGCAGCTTCCCGAGGCTAGCCGCGAACACCGGGGAGCTGTTTTTT. Residues: CASSFPRLAANTGELFF.

The chain combines TRBV5-1 with TRBJ2-7; the match to TRBD1 covers 9 bases. This CDR3 has 15 residues. Germline CDR1 SGHRS, CDR2 YFSETQ. V dropped 1 base and J dropped 4; count of bases not matched to a gene: 6. This chain's CDR3 is CASSLYWTGEYEQYF. The CDR3 DNA follows: TGCGCCAGCAGCTTGTACTGGACAGGGGAATACGAGCAGTACTTC.

J is TRBJ2-7 and V is TRBV7-2, with 8 bases lining up with TRBD1. Germline assignment: CDR1 SGHTA and CDR2 FQGNSA. The CDR3 sequence is 14 residues long. V gave up 4 bases and J gave up 1 base; unmatched junction bases: 3. This chain's CDR3 is CASSSRTGSYEQYF. The CDR3 coding sequence is TGTGCCAGCAGCTCGCGGACAGGGTCCTACGAGCAGTACTTC.

J is TRBJ1-5 and V is TRBV6-6, with TRBD1 matching 8 bases. Trimming removed 6 bases from V and 2 bases from J; junction bases left unmatched: 6. Germline-derived CDR1 and CDR2 are MNHNY and SVGAGI (reference sequence). This CDR3 is 15 amino acids long. The CDR3 region is CASRDQGAGNQPQHF. The CDR3 bases are TGTGCCAGCAGGGATCAGGGGGCAGGCAATCAGCCCCAGCATTTT.

CDR3 loop: CASSTALVSTNEKLFF. In DNA form, the CDR3 reads TGTGCCAGCTCGACAGCGTTGGTCTCAACTAATGAAAAACTGTTTTTT. The chain uses TRBV18 and TRBJ1-4, with D maybe TRBD1 (5 bases). This CDR3 spans 16 amino acids. V lost 6 bases, J lost 0 bases, and 14 bases lay in between. Germline V CDR1 and CDR2: KGHSH, LQKENI.

Here the CDR3 reads CASTPGQKNQPQHF. CDR3 sequence (DNA): TGTGCCAGCACACCGGGACAGAAGAATCAGCCCCAGCATTTT. The gene calls are TRBV6-1 and TRBJ1-5; 7 bases match TRBD1. Looked up from germline, CDR1 is MNHNS and CDR2 is SASEGT. V shed 7 bases, J shed 4 bases, and the junction held 7 bases outside the gene matches. The CDR3 length is 14 residues.

The chain carries TRBV19 and TRBJ2-1, with D hard to call. CDR1 and CDR2 (germline): LNHDA, SQIVND (reference sequence). V was clipped by 3 bases and J by 4 bases, with 13 bases between them. The CDR3 loop spans 15 amino acids. This CDR3 reads CASSIVLAVYNEQFF. CDR3 nucleotide sequence: TGTGCCAGTAGTATTGTGCTTGCTGTGTACAATGAGCAGTTCTTC.

J is TRBJ2-7 and V is TRBV28, with D uncertain. Looked up from germline, CDR1 is MDHEN and CDR2 is SYDVKM. The V end was cut by 6 bases, the J end by 2 bases, with 11 bases between. CDR3 size: 13 residues. The CDR3 spells CASSLPRTYEQYF. The CDR3 coding sequence is TGTGCCAGCAGCCTCCCCCGGACCTACGAGCAGTACTTC.

The chain combines TRBV29-1 with TRBJ2-3; D possibly matches TRBD1 or TRBD2 (5 bases each). V lost 3 bases and J 0 bases, leaving 10 bases between the germline ends. Germline V gene lookup returns CDR1 SQVTM and CDR2 ANQGSEA. The CDR3 totals 14 residues. CDR3 sequence reads: CSVDRGASTDTQYF. The DNA of the CDR3 is TGCAGCGTTGATAGAGGGGCCAGCACAGATACGCAGTATTTT.

This sequence joins TRBV7-9 and TRBJ1-4; no clear D. This CDR3 contains 17 residues. CDR1 and CDR2 from the germline V gene are SEHNR and FQNEAQ (reference sequence). Trimming removed 2 bases at V and 7 bases at J, with 20 bases between. CDR3 DNA: TGTGCCAGCAGCTTACTGGAGGGAAGATGGGCTAGTGAAAAACTGTTTTTT. This codes for CASSLLEGRWASEKLFF.

This chain uses TRBV5-1 with TRBJ2-3; D may be TRBD1 (5 bases). V was cut by 0 bases and J by 2 bases, with 10 bases left in between. The V gene's germline CDR1 is SGHRS and CDR2 YFSETQ. CDR3 length: 15 residues. The CDR3 loop reads CASSLVDTYTDTQYF. CDR3 bases: TGCGCCAGCAGCTTGGTGGACACCTACACAGATACGCAGTATTTT. The full variable domain, completed using reference TRBV5-1 and TRBJ2-3, is KAGVTQTPRYLIKTRGQQVTLSCSPISGHRSVSWYQQTPGQGLQFLFEYFSETQRNKGNFPGRFSGRQFSNSRSEMNVSTLELGDSALYLCASSLVDTYTDTQYFGPGTRLTVL.